This T cell receptor (beta chain) is drawn from a study of T cell responses to AZD1222 COVID-19 vaccine. As for the study in general: The analysis combined second doses at about 4 or about 12 weeks. Study findings and constraints: Donor demographics were predominantly white British with a female majority; clonal diversity may be underestimated.

Turning to this clone: What it binds is unknown.

Some clones are missing from TCRdb's copy, which holds only in-frame ones; the method was immunoSEQ multiplex PCR. This table has approximately 100,000 clones, over 80% appearing once. The V gene lost 3 bases and the J gene lost 8 bases, with 13 bases spanning the gap. This CDR3 is 13 amino acids long. This chain joins TRBV12-3 or TRBV12-4 and TRBJ1-2; the D gene is possibly TRBD1 (6 bases). The source of this sequence is an adult in good health. The sample was peripheral blood, taken on day 0 of AZD1222 vaccination. The CDR3 reads CASSFRDRYGYTF. The CDR3 nucleotides read TGTGCCAGCAGTTTCCGTGACAGGTACGGCTACACCTTC.